This T cell receptor (beta chain) appears in the sequencing data of a study of cytomegalovirus exposure and HLA in healthy donors. Findings and limits, study-wide: Overall, 164 TCR beta chains were annotated as cytomegalovirus-associated. Cytomegalovirus status was reportedly diagnosed by the classifier with high sensitivity and specificity. The study found most TCR sequences rare, yet found some public TCRs in many donors.

A note on this clone: Its antigen is unidentified.

V lost 5 bases, J lost 5 bases, and 14 bases stayed unmatched. The CDR3 runs 16 residues. Germline V gene sequence: CDR1 MNHEY, CDR2 SMNVEV (reference sequence). The table came from immunoSEQ multiplex PCR; TCRdb's copy has only in-frame clones and leaves some out. The sample includes some 130,000 clones, roughly 79% of them seen just once. This sequence was found in a man aged 25-40 years in good health and CMV-seropositive. Input material: PBMCs. J is TRBJ1-2 and V is TRBV27; TRBD1 aligns across 7 bases. The CDR3 loop reads CASSPKPQQGRYGYTF. The CDR3 nucleotides are TGTGCCAGCAGTCCAAAGCCCCAACAGGGGAGGTATGGCTACACCTTC.